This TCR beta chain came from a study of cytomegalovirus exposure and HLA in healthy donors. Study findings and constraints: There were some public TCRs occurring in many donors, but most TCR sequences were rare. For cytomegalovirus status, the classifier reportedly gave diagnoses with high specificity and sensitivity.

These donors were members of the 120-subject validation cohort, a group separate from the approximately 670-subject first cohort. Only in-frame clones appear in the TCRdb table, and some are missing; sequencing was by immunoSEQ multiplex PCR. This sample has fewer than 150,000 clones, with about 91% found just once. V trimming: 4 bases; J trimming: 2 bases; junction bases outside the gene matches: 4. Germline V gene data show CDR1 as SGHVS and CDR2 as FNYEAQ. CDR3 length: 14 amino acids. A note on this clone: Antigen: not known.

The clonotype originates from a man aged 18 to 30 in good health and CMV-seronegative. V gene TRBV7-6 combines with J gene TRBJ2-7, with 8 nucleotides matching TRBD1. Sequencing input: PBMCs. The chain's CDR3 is CASSSSRGPYEQYF. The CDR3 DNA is TGTGCCAGCAGCTCGTCCAGGGGGCCCTACGAGCAGTACTTC.